This T cell receptor beta chain derives from a study of read filtering for tumor transcriptome and immune sequencing. V dropped 4 bases and J dropped 8 bases, with 14 bases sitting between them. There are 13 residues in the CDR3. Germline CDR1 LGHDT, CDR2 YNNKEL (reference sequence). From 300 to 400 ng of RNA, a library with molecular barcoded alpha/delta and beta/gamma adaptors was made. TCRdb used MiXCR to reprocess the reads, holding one entry per CDR3 protein. The sample shows about 23,000 distinct CDR3 sequences, roughly 15% of them seen only once. This clonotype has ten or more counts. The gene calls are TRBV3-1 and TRBJ1-2, with D perhaps TRBD1 (5 bases). This TCR derives from a donor at least 40 years old with multiple myeloma. Sample: a population of CD138-negative cells sorted from bone marrow. In DNA form, the CDR3 reads TGTGCCAGCAGCCCGCAAACAGGTTCCGGCTACACCTTC. Its protein is CASSPQTGSGYTF.